This TCR beta chain was recorded in a study of CD8 T cells in Susac syndrome. It was with random hexamers that roughly 0.45 to 1 ug RNA was reverse transcribed. Coverage of TCR beta CDR3 amplification by immunoSEQ multiplex PCR extended to 54 Vbeta and 13 Jbeta. TCRdb processed the immunoSEQ multiplex PCR reads anew with MiXCR; each CDR3 protein has one entry. The sample carries 150,000 to 200,000 distinct CDR3 sequences, around 94% recorded once. Per germline, CDR1 MNHEY and CDR2 SVGAGI. Between the trimmed V and J ends, which lost 2 bases and 1 base, there was a span of 8 bases. The CDR3 contains 14 residues.

This sequence originates from a human donor with Susac syndrome. V and J are TRBV6-5 and TRBJ1-1; possibly TRBD1 for D (5 bases). Sequenced material: CD4+ T cells from PBMCs. Here the CDR3 reads CASSYGAKNTEAFF. CDR3 coding DNA: TGTGCCAGCAGTTACGGGGCAAAGAACACTGAAGCTTTCTTT.